The table lists the clone carrying this T cell receptor beta chain with a few counts. As yet, its antigen is unknown. This sample is part of a study of cytomegalovirus exposure and HLA in healthy donors. On the study more broadly: An analysis done earlier identified 120 million or so unique TCR beta sequences from approximately 200 million T cells.

Healthy bone marrow donors supplied every sample. PCR employed 60 Vbeta and 13 Jbeta primers. Sequenced by immunoSEQ multiplex PCR; TCRdb stores in-frame clones only, minus some. The sample holds some 85,000 clones, around 77% seen once. Germline-derived CDR1 and CDR2 are SNHLY and FYNNEI. The V and J ends lost 6 bases and 8 bases, in that order; junction bases with no gene match: 13. This CDR3 contains 15 residues. Study findings and constraints: Rates of TCR association differed by HLA locus in a later analysis, with DRB1 highest and HLA-C lowest. What a later analysis showed was that several of the most significant clusters appeared linked to common viral pathogens.

The receptor was isolated from a man aged 25 to 40 in good health and CMV-seronegative. The V call is TRBV2, the J call TRBJ1-2; 9 nucleotides line up with TRBD1. Sequencing used PBMCs. The CDR3 sequence: CASSKGGQGAEGYTF. DNA of the CDR3: TGTGCCAGCAGCAAAGGGGGACAGGGTGCAGAGGGCTACACCTTC.